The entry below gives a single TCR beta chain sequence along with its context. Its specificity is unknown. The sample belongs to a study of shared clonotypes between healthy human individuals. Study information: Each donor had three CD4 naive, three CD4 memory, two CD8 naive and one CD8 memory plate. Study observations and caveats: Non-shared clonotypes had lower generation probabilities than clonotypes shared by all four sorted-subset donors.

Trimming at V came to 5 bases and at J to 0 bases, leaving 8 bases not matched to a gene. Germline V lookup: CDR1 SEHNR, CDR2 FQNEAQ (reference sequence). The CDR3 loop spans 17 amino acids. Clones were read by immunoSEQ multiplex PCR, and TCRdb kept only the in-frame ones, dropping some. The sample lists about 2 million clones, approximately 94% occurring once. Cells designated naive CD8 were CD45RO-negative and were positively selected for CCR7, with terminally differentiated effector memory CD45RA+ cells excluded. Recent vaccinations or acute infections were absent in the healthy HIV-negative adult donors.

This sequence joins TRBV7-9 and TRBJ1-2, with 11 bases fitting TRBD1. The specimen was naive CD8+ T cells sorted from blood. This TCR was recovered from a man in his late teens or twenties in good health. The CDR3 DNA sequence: TGTGCCAGCAGCCCCTGGGACAGGGGGGTTCCTAACTATGGCTACACCTTC. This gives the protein CASSPWDRGVPNYGYTF.